This T cell receptor (beta chain) was identified during a study of cytomegalovirus exposure and HLA in healthy donors. Concerning this clone: The antigen is not known.

Study results and caveats: Sequencing depth roughly uniform across donors was assumed in presence/absence analyses. Researchers counted around 180 TCR beta chains as cytomegalovirus-associated.

It was with 60 Vbeta and 13 Jbeta primers that the PCR ran. Per the study methods: A follow-up analysis tallied about 80 million unique TCR beta chains, roughly 11 million shared. Assay: immunoSEQ multiplex PCR; the TCRdb copy retains only in-frame clones and omits some. That table is the source of V, J and clone size, and D and trimming were worked out from the DNA. The sample lists about 180,000 clones, 70% to 80% occurring once. Germline CDR1 reads SQVTM; CDR2 reads ANQGSEA. The CDR3 is 11 amino acids. The V gene lost 8 bases and the J gene lost 7 bases, with 14 bases spanning the gap. This clonotype originated in a man between 18 and 29 years old in good health and CMV-seronegative. The sequencing input was PBMCs. The gene calls are TRBV29-1 and TRBJ1-2; tentatively, D is TRBD1 (6 bases). The chain's CDR3 is CSTLGGAGYTF. CDR3 coding DNA: TGCAGCACCCTAGGGGGAGCTGGCTACACCTTC.